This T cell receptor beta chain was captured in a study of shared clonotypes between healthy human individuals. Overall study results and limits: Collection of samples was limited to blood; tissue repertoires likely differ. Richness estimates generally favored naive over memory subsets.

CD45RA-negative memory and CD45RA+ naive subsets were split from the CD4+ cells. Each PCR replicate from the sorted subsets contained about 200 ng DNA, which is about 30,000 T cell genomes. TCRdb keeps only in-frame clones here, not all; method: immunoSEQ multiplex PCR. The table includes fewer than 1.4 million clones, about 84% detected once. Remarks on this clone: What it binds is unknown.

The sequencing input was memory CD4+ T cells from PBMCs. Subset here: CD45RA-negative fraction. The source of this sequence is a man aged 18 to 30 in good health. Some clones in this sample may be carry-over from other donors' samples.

CDR3 nucleotides: TGTGCCAGCACCCCGCGCCCGGCGGGAGGAGGAGAGACCCAGTACTTC. Amino acid sequence: CASTPRPAGGGETQYF. The V call is TRBV7-8, the J call TRBJ2-5, with 8 nucleotides matching TRBD2. Germline CDR1 and CDR2: SGHVS and FQNEAQ. This CDR3 has 16 residues. V was pared by 7 bases and J by 4 bases, with 14 bases of the junction left unmatched.